The clone carrying this TCR beta chain was picked up many times. Its matching antigen is unknown. These data are taken from a study of regulatory T cells in long-lasting Graves disease. Through Arm-PCR of CDR3 regions and iRepertoire HTBI primers, TCR beta libraries were built. TCRdb re-analysed the multiplex PCR reads in MiXCR, keeping a single row per CDR3 protein. The sample lists 450,000 to 700,000 distinct CDR3 sequences; about 14% were seen once. Study-wide results and limits: Since the sample size was small, accuracy may have been reduced. Persistent patients had a count of shared public clonotypes (around 2,700) that exceeded that of new patients (approximately 1,000). Analyses excluded thyroid tissue, covering peripheral blood alone.

As for time point: newly diagnosed GD, antithyroid drugs for less than 3 months. PBMC RNA served as the TCR library source. These sequences were also reported in another study, on T cells in Graves' hyperthyroidism and ophthalmopathy. This second study says: Graves' hyperthyroidism was deemed stable given no ophthalmopathy progression within 18 months.

The sample consisted of peripheral blood mononuclear cells (PBMCs), taken at new diagnosis, from a patient treated with antithyroid drugs. The clonotype was recovered from a man aged 25 to 40 with Graves disease.

CDR3 sequence reads: CASSATGSYTEAFF. Here the CDR3 DNA reads TGTGCCAGCAGCGCGACAGGTAGTTACACTGAAGCTTTCTTT. The rearrangement links TRBV9 to TRBJ1-1; D is perhaps TRBD1 (6 bases). Germline CDR1 reads SGDLS; CDR2 reads YYNGEE. V lost 3 bases and J 3 bases, leaving 12 bases between the germline ends. There are 14 residues in the CDR3.